The rows below give T cell receptor beta chains drawn from one sample of a study of blood T cell repertoires in COVID-19. Clones were read by immunoSEQ multiplex PCR, and TCRdb kept only the in-frame ones, dropping some. Of 310,000 or so clones detected, 75% to 95% appear once; the ten largest clones hold 1.1%. Sequences were obtained from PBMCs or T cells enriched from blood (not recorded which). These receptors were obtained from a woman in her 30s who had recovered from COVID-19. Both conserved end residues are part of each CDR3. Fields, in order: D gene, V gene, J gene, clone size, CDR3 DNA, CDR3 protein. The D gene is left open where the match is weak. Size values are once, few and many counts, or a class for expanded clones, and some rows have none.

>TRBD2|TRBV23-1|TRBJ2-3|-
TGCGCCAGCAGTCTTCCCCCCCCCGGGACTACGAAATCCACAGATACGCAGTATTTT
CASSLPPPGTTKSTDTQYF
>-|TRBV29-1|TRBJ1-2|-
TGCAGCGTCGCCCGATCGGATGGCTACACCTTC
CSVARSDGYTF
>-|TRBV30|TRBJ2-5|-
TGTGCCTGGAGCGACTTAGTCGTTGGCGGGAACCAAGAGACCCAGTACTTC
CAWSDLVVGGNQETQYF
>TRBD2|TRBV11-2|TRBJ2-1|-
TGTGCCAGCAGCCGGACTAGCGGGAGGGGTAATGAGCAGTTCTTC
CASSRTSGRGNEQFF
>TRBD1|TRBV5-6|TRBJ2-7|few
TGTGCCAGCAGCTTGGTGGGACAGTATTACGAGCAGTACTTC
CASSLVGQYYEQYF
>TRBD1|TRBV7-2|TRBJ2-1|-
TGTGCCAGCAGCCCGACAGGGTCACTATACAATGAGCAGTTCTTC
CASSPTGSLYNEQFF
>TRBD2|TRBV30|TRBJ2-7|-
TGTGCCTGGAGTCCACGAGGACTAGCGGGAGGGCGCGAGCAGTACTTC
CAWSPRGLAGGREQYF
>TRBD2|TRBV27|TRBJ2-1|-
TGTGCCAGCAGTATACGACTAGCGGGAGGCCAGGTCAATGAGCAGTTCTTC
CASSIRLAGGQVNEQFF
>TRBD2|TRBV6-5|TRBJ2-1|-
TGTGCCAGCAGTAGACTAGCGGGAGTTTACAATGAGCAGTTCTTC
CASSRLAGVYNEQFF
>-|TRBV5-1|TRBJ2-3|-
TGCGCCAGCAGCTCAGATGGCCCAACCACAGATACGCAGTATTTT
CASSSDGPTTDTQYF
>TRBD1|TRBV7-2|TRBJ1-1|-
TGTGCCAGCAGCTTCCGGGACAGCCGTTTCATGAACACTGAAGCTTTCTTT
CASSFRDSRFMNTEAFF
>TRBD1|TRBV4-1|TRBJ2-7|-
TGCGCCAGCAAGTTCGAAGGGACAGGGGGCAATGAGCAGTACTTC
CASKFEGTGGNEQYF
>-|TRBV28|TRBJ1-5|-
TGTGCCGGGAACTCAGGGTTGTGGTCGGAGGGCAATCGGCCCCAGCATTTT
CAGNSGLWSEGNRPQHF
>-|TRBV19|TRBJ2-1|-
TGTGCCAGTAGTATACTAGCGAATGAGCAGTTCTTC
CASSILANEQFF
>-|TRBV11-2|TRBJ1-3|-
TGTGCCAGCAGGAGGAACTCTGGAAACACCATATATTTT
CASRRNSGNTIYF
>-|TRBV28|TRBJ1-2|-
TGTGCCAGCAGCCTTGCCGGACTGTCCTATGGCTACACCTTC
CASSLAGLSYGYTF
>TRBD2|TRBV18|TRBJ2-5|-
TGTGCCAGCTCACCACTAGGGACTAGCGGGAGGATCGAGACCCAGTACTTC
CASSPLGTSGRIETQYF
>TRBD1|TRBV5-1|TRBJ2-3|-
TGCGCCAGCAGCTTGGTGGGGACAGGGGCAGATACGCAGTATTTT
CASSLVGTGADTQYF
>TRBD1|TRBV19|TRBJ1-5|-
TGTGCCAGTAGTAGACAGGGGGGGCCAGGTCAGCCCCAGCATTTT
CASSRQGGPGQPQHF
>-|TRBV27|TRBJ1-1|-
TGTGCCAGCAGCGGACAAATGAACACTGAAGCTTTCTTT
CASSGQMNTEAFF
>TRBD2|TRBV29-1|TRBJ2-1|-
TGCAGCGTTGAGGGACTAGCGGGGACGCGTGACTCCTACAATGAGCAGTTCTTC
CSVEGLAGTRDSYNEQFF
>TRBD2|TRBV7-2|TRBJ2-5|-
TGTGCCAGCAGCTTGACTAGCGCGTCGCGAGAGACCCAGTACTTC
CASSLTSASRETQYF
>-|TRBV19|TRBJ1-2|-
TGTGCCAGTAGTATCATTCAGACCGGGACTCTAGGTGGCTACACCTTC
CASSIIQTGTLGGYTF
>-|TRBV2|TRBJ2-7|-
TGTGCCAGTGACAGAAACGCCTACGAGCAGTACTTC
CASDRNAYEQYF
>-|TRBV18|TRBJ2-4|-
TGTGCCAGCTCACCACCCAACGTGAGGGCCGGGGGTTCGGACATTCAGTACTTC
CASSPPNVRAGGSDIQYF
>-|TRBV25-1|TRBJ2-1|-
TGTGCCAGCAGTGTGCTTAGCGGAACCAACAATGAGCAGTTCTTC
CASSVLSGTNNEQFF
>TRBD2|TRBV13|TRBJ2-1|once
TGTGCCAGCAGCGCCGGACTAGCGGGGGATTACAATGAGCAGTTCTTC
CASSAGLAGDYNEQFF
>TRBD1|TRBV14|TRBJ2-1|-
TGTGCCAGCAGCCAAATGGGACAGGATAATAACAATGAGCAGTTCTTC
CASSQMGQDNNNEQFF
>-|TRBV7-2|TRBJ1-5|-
TGTGCCAGCAGCCCAGCCGGGTTAGGTCAGCCCCAGCATTTT
CASSPAGLGQPQHF
>-|TRBV7-2|TRBJ2-7|-
TGTGCCAGCAGCTCGACAGTTTACGAGCAGTACTTC
CASSSTVYEQYF